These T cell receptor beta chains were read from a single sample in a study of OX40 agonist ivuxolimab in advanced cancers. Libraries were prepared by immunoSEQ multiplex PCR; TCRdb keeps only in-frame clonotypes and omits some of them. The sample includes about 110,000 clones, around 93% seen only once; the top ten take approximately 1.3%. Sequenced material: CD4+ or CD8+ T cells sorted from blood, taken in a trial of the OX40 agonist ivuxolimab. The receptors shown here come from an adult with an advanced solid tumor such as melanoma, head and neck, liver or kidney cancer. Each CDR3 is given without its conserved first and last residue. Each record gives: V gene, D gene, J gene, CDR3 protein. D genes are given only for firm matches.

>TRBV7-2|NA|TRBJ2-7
ASSLGQGRISYEQY
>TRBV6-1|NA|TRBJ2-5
ASSDLGGETQY
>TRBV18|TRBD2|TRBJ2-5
ASSPKAGDQETQY
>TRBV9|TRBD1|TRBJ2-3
ASSLGQAFYGTQY
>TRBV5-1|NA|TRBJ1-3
ASGTEGSTIY
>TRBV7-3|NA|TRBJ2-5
ASSFKGEETQY
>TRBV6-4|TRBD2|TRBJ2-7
ASSATSGRPHYEQY
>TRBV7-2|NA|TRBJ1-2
ASSSSWAYGYT
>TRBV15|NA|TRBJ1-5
ATSRDREGWQPQH
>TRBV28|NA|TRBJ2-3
ASKGGTSTDTQY
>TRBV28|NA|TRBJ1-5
ASHSGGLTFQPQH
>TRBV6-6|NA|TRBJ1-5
ASSRRGGNQPQH
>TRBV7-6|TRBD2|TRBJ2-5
ASSFPAGADQY
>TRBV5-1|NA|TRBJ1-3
ASSPAPGSGGGNTIY
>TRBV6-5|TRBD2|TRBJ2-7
ASRPQDSGIYEQY
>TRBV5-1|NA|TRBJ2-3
ASSLGQSTLTDTQY
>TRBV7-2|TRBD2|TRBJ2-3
ASSQMREGAQY
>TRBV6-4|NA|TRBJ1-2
ASSGGPPSYYGYT
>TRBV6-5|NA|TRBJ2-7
ASSYSTSGTYEQY
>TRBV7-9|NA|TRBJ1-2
ASSSTGRWTYGYT
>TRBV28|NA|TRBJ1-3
ASTERLGSSGNTIY
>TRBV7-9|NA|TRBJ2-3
ASSLVEGQSQY
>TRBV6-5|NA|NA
ASSYGRLSSYEQY
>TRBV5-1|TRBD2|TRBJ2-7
ASSSGTSGSEQY